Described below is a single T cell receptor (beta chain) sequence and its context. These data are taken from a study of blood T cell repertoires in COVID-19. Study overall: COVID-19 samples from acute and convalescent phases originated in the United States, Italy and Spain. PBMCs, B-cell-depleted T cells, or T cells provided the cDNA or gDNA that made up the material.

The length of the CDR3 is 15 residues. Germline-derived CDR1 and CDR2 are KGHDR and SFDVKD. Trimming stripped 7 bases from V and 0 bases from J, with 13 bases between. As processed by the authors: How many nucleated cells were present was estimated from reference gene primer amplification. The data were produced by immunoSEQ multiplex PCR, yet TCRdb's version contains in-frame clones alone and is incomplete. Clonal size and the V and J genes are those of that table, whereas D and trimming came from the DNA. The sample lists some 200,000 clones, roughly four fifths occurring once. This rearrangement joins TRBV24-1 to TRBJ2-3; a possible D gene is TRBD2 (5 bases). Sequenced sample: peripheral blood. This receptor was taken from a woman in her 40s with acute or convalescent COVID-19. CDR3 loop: CATSVPGKSTDTQYF. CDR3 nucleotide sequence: TGTGCCACCAGCGTCCCGGGGAAAAGCACAGATACGCAGTATTTT.